The clone carrying this T cell receptor beta chain was seen just once. This record comes from a study of technical replicates of blood from several donors. The CDR3 spans 13 residues. V lost 3 bases to trimming and J lost 6 bases, with 9 bases between them. Germline V gene lookup returns CDR1 MNHEY and CDR2 SVGAGI. The repertoire was sequenced with immunoSEQ multiplex PCR; TCRdb's copy has only in-frame clones and lacks some. Of some 90,000 clones listed, 85% to 95% are singletons. This receptor was taken from a human donor in good health. The J gene is TRBJ1-5, the V gene TRBV6-5; D is ambiguous. The material sequenced was T cells isolated from PBMCs. The CDR3 loop is CASSYLGTQPQHF. The CDR3 nucleotides are TGTGCCAGCAGTTATCTAGGAACTCAGCCCCAGCATTTT.